This TCR beta chain was recorded in a study of blood T cell repertoires in COVID-19 (dated by TCRdb to 2020 to 2022). With respect to the entire study: Samples covering the acute and convalescent phases of COVID-19 were provided by collaborators in the United States, Italy and Spain. A freely available public database, intended as a resource for researchers studying the immune response to SARS-CoV-2, is where the repertoires were released. The prospective study material was composed of cDNA or gDNA derived from T cells, B-cell-depleted T cells, or PBMCs. Deeply sampled blood TCRbeta repertoires from subjects exposed to, actively infected with, or recovered from COVID-19 were included in the dataset. Samples were obtained from the ongoing ImmuneRACE study (first 160 participants) and from 1,254 subjects provided by 6 global collaborators. HLA class I and class II types, where available, came from metadata supplied by the sample provider rather than from assay-based typing. Sample metadata almost always included a de-identified subject ID, COVID-19 status, age in years and sex. What the study reported, not specific to this receptor: How much clinical and demographic metadata was included differed by source and by participant, and the metadata was provided uncurated.

TCRbeta CDR3 regions were amplified from genomic DNA using the immunoSEQ Assay, a bias-controlled multiplex PCR. The paper's data handling went like this. Within the assay, amplification of reference gene primers was used to estimate how many nucleated cells each sample contained. To quantify the absolute abundance of each unique TCRbeta CDR3 rearrangement, sequence reads were collapsed and filtered. For each sample, productive Simpson clonality was calculated as the square root of Simpson's diversity index over productive rearrangements. TCRdb re-hosts the immuneACCESS table, in-frame sequences only. Its copies lack some clones; in the studies checked, an unresolved V gene accounts for under half of them, and the cause for the rest is not known. V, J and clone size are taken as reported in that table, and D and trimming were inferred from the DNA itself. The sample has 300,000 to 400,000 clones on record, 70% to 90% of them singletons. The top ten clones comprise 2% to 2.5% of the sample.

At one collaborating source in Seattle, patients were enrolled during active infection and were followed longitudinally through the course of disease. The collaborating institutions used their own protocols to collect whole blood in K2EDTA tubes. For TCRbeta analysis, collaborators shipped samples as frozen whole blood, isolated PBMCs, or DNA extracted from either of those sample types. This clone has only a few counts. Its antigen target is currently unknown. Base quality data are lacking; no much larger clone is found one base away. Reading from cysteine to phenylalanine, the CDR3 counts 16 amino acids. The retained sequence is limited to the CDR3, 48 bases, with the frame set at the first base. Based on the germline V gene, the CDR1 and CDR2 sequences are KGHSH and LQKENI. After removal of 3 bases from V and 2 bases from J, the junction retains 4 bases not matched to a gene.

The TCR originated in a woman aged 55-70 years with COVID-19, enrolled during active disease. The sequence joins TRBV18 to TRBJ1-3, with 10 junctional bases fitting TRBD1. Sequencing was performed on peripheral blood. This receptor has the CDR3 CASSPYDRGPGNTIYF. Read as DNA, the sequence is TGTGCCAGCTCACCGTACGACAGGGGGCCTGGAAACACCATATATTTT.